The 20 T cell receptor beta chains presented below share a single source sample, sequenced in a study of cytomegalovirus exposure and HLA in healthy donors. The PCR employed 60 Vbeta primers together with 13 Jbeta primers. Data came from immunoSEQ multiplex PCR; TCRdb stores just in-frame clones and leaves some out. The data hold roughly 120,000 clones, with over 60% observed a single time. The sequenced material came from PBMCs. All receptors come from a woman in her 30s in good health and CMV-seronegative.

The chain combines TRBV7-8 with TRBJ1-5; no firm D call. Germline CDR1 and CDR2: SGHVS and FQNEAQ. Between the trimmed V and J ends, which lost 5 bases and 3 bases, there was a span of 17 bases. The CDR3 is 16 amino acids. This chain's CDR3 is CASSPRYRGVNQPQHF. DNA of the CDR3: TGTGCCAGCAGCCCCCGTTATCGAGGAGTCAATCAGCCCCAGCATTTT.

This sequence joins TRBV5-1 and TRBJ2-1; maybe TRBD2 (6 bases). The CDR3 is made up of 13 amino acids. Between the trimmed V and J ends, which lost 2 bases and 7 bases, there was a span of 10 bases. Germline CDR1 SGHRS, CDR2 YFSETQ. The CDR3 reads CASSFGRGNEQFF. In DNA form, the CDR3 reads TGCGCCAGCAGCTTCGGGAGAGGGAATGAGCAGTTCTTC.

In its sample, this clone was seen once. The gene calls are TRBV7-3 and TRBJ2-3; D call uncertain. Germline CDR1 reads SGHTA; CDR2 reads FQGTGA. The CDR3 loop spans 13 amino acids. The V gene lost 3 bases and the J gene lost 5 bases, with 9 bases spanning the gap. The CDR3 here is CASSFGERDTQYF. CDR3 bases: TGTGCCAGCAGCTTCGGCGAGCGAGATACGCAGTATTTT.

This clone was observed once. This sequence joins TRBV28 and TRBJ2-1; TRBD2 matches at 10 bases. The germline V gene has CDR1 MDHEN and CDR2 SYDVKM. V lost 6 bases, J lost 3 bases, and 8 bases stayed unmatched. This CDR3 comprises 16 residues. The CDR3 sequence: CASRISGRAIYNEQFF. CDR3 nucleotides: TGTGCCAGCAGGATAAGCGGGAGGGCCATCTACAATGAGCAGTTCTTC.

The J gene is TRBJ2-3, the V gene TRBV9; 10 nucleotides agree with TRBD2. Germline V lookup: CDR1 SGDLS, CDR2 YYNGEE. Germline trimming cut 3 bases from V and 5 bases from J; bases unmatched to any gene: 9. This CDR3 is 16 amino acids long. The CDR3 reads CASSAGTSAGEDTQYF. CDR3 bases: TGTGCCAGCAGCGCCGGGACTAGCGCAGGAGAAGATACGCAGTATTTT.

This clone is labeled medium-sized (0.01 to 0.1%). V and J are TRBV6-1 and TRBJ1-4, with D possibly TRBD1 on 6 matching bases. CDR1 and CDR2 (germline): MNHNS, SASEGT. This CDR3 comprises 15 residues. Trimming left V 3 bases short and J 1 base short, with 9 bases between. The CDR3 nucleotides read TGTGCCAGCAGTGAGGTACAGGGAACTAATGAAAAACTGTTTTTT. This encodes CASSEVQGTNEKLFF.

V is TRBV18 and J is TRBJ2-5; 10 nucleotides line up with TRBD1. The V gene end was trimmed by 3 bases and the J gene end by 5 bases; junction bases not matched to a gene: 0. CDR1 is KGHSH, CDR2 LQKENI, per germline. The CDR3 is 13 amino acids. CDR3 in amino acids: CASSPGQGETQYF. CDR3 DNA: TGTGCCAGCTCACCGGGACAGGGGGAGACCCAGTACTTC.

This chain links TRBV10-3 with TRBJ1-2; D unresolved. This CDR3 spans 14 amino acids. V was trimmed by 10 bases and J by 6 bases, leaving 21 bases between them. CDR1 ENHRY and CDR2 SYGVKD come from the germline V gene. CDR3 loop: CANAQTGSGDGYTF. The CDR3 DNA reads TGTGCCAACGCCCAAACCGGGAGCGGAGATGGCTACACCTTC.

The CDR3 here is CASSLTTGREQYF. DNA for the CDR3: TGTGCCAGCAGCTTAACGACAGGGAGGGAGCAGTACTTC. The chain has TRBV7-3 and TRBJ2-7; possible D gene TRBD1, 7 bases. Between the trimmed V and J ends, which lost 0 bases and 7 bases, there was a span of 10 bases. The CDR3 is made up of 13 amino acids. Germline loops: CDR1 SGHTA, CDR2 FQGTGA.

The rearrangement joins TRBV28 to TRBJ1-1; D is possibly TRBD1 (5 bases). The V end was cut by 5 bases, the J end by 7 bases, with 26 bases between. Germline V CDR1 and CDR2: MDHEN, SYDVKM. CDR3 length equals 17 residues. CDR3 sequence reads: CASSLPSEHRGWGEAFF. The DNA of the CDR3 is TGTGCCAGCAGTCTCCCGAGTGAACACCGGGGGTGGGGTGAAGCTTTCTTT.

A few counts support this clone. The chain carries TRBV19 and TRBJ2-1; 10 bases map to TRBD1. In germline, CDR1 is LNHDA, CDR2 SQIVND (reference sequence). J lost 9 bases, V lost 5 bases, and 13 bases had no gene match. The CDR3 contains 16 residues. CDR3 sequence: CASSAVPGQGIGEQFF. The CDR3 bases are TGTGCCAGTAGTGCCGTACCGGGACAGGGGATTGGTGAGCAGTTCTTC.

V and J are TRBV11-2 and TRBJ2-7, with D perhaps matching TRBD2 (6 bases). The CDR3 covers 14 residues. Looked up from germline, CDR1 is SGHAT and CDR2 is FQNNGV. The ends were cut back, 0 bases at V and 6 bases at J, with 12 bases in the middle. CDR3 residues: CASSLDREVGEQYF. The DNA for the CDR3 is TGTGCCAGCAGCTTAGACAGGGAGGTGGGCGAGCAGTACTTC.

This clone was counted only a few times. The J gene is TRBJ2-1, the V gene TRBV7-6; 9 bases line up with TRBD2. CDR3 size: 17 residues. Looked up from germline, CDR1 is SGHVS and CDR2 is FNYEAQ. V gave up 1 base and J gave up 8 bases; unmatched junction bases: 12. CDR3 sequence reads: CASSLGGRAHLVDEQFF. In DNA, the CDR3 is TGTGCCAGCAGCTTAGGCGGGAGGGCCCACCTGGTCGATGAGCAGTTCTTC.

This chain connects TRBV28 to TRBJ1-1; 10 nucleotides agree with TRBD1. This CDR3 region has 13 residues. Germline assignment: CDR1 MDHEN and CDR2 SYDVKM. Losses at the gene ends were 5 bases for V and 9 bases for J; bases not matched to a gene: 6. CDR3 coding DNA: TGTGCCAGCAGTAAACCGGGACAGGGGAAAGCTTTCTTT. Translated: CASSKPGQGKAFF.

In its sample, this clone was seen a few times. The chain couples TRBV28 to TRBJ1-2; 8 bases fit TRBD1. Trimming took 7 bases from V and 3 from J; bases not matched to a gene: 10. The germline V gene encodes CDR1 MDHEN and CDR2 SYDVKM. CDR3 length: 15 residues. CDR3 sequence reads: CASTVMAGGDYGYTF. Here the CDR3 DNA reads TGTGCCAGCACCGTCATGGCAGGGGGCGACTATGGCTACACCTTC.

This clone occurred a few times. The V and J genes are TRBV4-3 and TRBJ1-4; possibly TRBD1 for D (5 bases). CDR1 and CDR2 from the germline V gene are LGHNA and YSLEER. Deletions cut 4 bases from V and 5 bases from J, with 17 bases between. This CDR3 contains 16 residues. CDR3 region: CASSLEPGVANEKLFF. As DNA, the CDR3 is TGCGCCAGCAGCCTAGAGCCGGGGGTTGCAAATGAAAAACTGTTTTTT.

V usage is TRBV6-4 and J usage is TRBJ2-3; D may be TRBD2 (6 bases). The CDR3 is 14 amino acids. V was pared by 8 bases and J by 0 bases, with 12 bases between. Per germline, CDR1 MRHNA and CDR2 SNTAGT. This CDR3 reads CASGGTSSTDTQYF. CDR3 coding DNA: TGTGCCAGCGGAGGGACCTCTAGCACAGATACGCAGTATTTT.

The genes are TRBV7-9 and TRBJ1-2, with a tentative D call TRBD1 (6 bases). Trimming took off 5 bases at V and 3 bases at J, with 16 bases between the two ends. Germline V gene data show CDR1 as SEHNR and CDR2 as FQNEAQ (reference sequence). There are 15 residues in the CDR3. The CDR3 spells CASSPITGFDYGYTF. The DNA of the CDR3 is TGTGCCAGCAGCCCAATAACAGGGTTCGACTATGGCTACACCTTC.

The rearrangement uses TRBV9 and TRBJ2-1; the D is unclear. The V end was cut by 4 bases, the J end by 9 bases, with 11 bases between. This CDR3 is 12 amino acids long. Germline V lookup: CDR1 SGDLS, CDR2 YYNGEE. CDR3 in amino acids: CASSLLDGEQFF. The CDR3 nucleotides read TGTGCCAGCAGCCTCCTAGACGGTGAGCAGTTCTTC.

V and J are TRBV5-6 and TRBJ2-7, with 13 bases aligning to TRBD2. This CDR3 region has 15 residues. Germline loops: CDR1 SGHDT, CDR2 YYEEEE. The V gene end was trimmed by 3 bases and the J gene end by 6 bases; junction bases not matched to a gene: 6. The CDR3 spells CASSSWGLAGSEQYF. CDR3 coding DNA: TGTGCCAGCAGCTCATGGGGACTAGCGGGAAGCGAGCAGTACTTC.